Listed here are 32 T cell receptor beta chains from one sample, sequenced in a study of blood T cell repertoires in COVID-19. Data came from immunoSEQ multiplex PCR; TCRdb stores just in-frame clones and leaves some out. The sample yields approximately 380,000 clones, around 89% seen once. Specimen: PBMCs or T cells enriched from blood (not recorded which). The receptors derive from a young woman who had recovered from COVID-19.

In DNA, the CDR3 is TGTGCCAGCAGTGAGAATCGGGTTATCGAAAACACCATATATTTT. This gives the protein CASSENRVIENTIYF. The chain employs TRBV6-1 and TRBJ1-3; D is undetermined. CDR3 size: 15 residues. Germline values: CDR1 MNHNS, CDR2 SASEGT. Trimming left V 3 bases short and J 6 bases short, with 15 bases between.

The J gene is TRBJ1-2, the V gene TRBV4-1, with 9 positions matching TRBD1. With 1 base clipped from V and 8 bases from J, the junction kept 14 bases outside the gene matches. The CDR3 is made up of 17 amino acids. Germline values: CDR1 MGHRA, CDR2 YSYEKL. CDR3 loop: CASSQGRLGTGTDGYTF. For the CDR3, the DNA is TGCGCCAGCAGCCAAGGTCGACTCGGGACAGGGACAGACGGCTACACCTTC.

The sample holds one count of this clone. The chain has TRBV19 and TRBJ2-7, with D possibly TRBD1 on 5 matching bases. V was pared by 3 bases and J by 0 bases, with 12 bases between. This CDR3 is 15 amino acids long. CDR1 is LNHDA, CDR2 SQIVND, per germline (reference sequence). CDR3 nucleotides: TGTGCCAGTAGTATCTTCTTCGACAGCTCCTACGAGCAGTACTTC. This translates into CASSIFFDSSYEQYF.

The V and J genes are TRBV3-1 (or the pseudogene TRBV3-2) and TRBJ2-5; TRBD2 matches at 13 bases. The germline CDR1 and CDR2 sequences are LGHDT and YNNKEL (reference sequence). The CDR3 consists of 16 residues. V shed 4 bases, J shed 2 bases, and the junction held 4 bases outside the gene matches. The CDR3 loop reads CASSRGLAGVQETQYF. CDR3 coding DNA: TGTGCCAGCAGCCGCGGACTAGCGGGGGTACAAGAGACCCAGTACTTC.

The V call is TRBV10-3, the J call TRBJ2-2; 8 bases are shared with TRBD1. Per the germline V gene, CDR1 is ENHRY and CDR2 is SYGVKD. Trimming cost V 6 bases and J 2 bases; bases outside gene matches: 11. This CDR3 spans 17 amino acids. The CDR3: CAISQDRVGSNTGELFF. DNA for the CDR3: TGTGCCATCAGCCAGGACAGGGTCGGTAGTAACACCGGGGAGCTGTTTTTT.

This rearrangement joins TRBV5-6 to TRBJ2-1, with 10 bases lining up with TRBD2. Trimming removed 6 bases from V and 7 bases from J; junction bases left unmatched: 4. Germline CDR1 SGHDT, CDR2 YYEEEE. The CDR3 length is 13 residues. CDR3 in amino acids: CASISGGLNEQFF. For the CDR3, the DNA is TGTGCCAGCATTAGCGGGGGGTTGAATGAGCAGTTCTTC.

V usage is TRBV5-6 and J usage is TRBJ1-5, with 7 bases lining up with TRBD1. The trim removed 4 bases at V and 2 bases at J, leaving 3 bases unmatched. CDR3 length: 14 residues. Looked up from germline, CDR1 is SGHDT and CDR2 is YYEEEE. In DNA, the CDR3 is TGTGCCAGCAGCCCCGGGACAGGCAATCAGCCCCAGCATTTT. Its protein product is CASSPGTGNQPQHF. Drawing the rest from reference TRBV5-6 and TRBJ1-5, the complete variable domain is DAGVTQSPTHLIKTRGQQVTLRCSPKSGHDTVSWYQQALGQGPQFIFQYYEEEERQRGNFPDRFSGHQFPNYSSELNVNALLLGDSALYLCASSPGTGNQPQHFGDGTRLSIL.

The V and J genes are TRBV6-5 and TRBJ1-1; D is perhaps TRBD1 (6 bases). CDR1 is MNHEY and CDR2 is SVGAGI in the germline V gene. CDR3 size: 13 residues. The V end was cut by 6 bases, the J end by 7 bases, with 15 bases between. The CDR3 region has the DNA TGTGCCAGCAGCCGGGGGGGGGCTGATGAAGCTTTCTTT. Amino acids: CASSRGGADEAFF.

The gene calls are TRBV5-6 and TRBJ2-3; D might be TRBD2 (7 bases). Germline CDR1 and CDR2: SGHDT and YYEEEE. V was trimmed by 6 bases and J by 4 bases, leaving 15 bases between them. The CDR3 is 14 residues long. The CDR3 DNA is TGTGCCAGCACCCAAGGGGGGAGGGCAGATACGCAGTATTTT. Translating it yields CASTQGGRADTQYF.

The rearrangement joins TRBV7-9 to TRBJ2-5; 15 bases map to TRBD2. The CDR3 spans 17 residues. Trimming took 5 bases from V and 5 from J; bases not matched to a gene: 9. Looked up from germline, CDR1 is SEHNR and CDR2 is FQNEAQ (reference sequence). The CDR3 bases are TGTGCCAGCAGCCTGGGACTAGCGGGGGGTAGAGCGGAGACCCAGTACTTC. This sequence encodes CASSLGLAGGRAETQYF.

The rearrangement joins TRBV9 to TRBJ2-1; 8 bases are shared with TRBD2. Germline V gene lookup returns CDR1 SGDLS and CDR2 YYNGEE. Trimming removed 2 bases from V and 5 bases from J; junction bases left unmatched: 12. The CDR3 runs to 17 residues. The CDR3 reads CASSVRGSGGADNEQFF. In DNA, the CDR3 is TGTGCCAGCAGCGTTAGGGGGAGCGGGGGTGCAGACAATGAGCAGTTCTTC.

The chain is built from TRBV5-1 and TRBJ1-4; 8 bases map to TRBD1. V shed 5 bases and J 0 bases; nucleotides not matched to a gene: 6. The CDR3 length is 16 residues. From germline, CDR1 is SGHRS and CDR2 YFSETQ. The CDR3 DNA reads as TGCGCCAGCAGTCAGACAGGGGATACAACTAATGAAAAACTGTTTTTT. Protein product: CASSQTGDTTNEKLFF.

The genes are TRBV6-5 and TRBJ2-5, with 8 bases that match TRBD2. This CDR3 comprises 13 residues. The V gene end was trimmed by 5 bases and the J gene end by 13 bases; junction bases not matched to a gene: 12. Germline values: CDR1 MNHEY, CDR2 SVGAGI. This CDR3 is CASSPPHGGVMYF. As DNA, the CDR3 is TGTGCCAGCAGTCCTCCGCACGGGGGGGTCATGTACTTC.

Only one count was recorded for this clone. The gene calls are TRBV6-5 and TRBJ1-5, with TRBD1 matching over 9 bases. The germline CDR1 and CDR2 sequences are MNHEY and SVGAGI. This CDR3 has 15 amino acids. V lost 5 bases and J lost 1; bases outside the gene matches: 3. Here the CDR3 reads CASSMTGGSNQPQHF. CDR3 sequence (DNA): TGTGCCAGCAGTATGACAGGGGGGAGCAATCAGCCCCAGCATTTT.

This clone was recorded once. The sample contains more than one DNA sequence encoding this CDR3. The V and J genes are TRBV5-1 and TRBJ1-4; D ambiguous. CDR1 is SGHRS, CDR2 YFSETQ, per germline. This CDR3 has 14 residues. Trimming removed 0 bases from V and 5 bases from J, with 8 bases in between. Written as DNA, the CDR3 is TGCGCCAGCAGCTTGGGGCAGGCCAATGAAAAACTGTTTTTT. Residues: CASSLGQANEKLFF. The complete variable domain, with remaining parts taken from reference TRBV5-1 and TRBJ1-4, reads KAGVTQTPRYLIKTRGQQVTLSCSPISGHRSVSWYQQTPGQGLQFLFEYFSETQRNKGNFPGRFSGRQFSNSRSEMNVSTLELGDSALYLCASSLGQANEKLFFGSGTQLSVL.

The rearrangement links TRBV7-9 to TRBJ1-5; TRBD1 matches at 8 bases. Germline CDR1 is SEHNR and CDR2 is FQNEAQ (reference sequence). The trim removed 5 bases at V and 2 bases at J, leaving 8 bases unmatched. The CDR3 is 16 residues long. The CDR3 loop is CASSPDRVGGNQPQHF. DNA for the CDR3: TGTGCCAGCAGCCCGGACAGGGTCGGAGGCAATCAGCCCCAGCATTTT. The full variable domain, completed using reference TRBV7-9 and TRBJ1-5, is DTGVSQNPRHKITKRGQNVTFRCDPISEHNRLYWYRQTLGQGPEFLTYFQNEAQLEKSRLLSDRFSAERPKGSFSTLEIQRTEQGDSAMYLCASSPDRVGGNQPQHFGDGTRLSIL.

CDR3 region: CASSGGANEQYF. CDR3 bases: TGTGCCAGCTCGGGGGGGGCCAACGAGCAGTACTTC. The chain has TRBV18 and TRBJ2-7; D may be TRBD2 (7 bases). Germline CDR1 KGHSH, CDR2 LQKENI. V shed 6 bases and J shed 5 bases, with 11 bases lying between them. This CDR3 is 12 amino acids long. Full variable domain (outside the CDR3, taken from reference TRBV18 and TRBJ2-7): NAGVMQNPRHLVRRRGQEARLRCSPMKGHSHVYWYRQLPEEGLKFMVYLQKENIIDESGMPKERFSAEFPKEGPSILRIQQVVRGDSAAYFCASSGGANEQYFGPGTRLTVT.

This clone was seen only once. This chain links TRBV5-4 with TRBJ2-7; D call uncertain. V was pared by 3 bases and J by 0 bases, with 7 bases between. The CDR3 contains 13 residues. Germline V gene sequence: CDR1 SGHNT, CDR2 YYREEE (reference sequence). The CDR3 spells CASSSELSYEQYF. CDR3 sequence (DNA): TGTGCCAGCAGCTCCGAACTCTCCTACGAGCAGTACTTC.

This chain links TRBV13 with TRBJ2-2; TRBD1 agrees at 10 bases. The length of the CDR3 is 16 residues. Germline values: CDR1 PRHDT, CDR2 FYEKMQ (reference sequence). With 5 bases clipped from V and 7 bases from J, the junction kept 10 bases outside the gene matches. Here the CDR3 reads CASSPPGQGIGGELFF. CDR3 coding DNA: TGTGCCAGCAGCCCGCCGGGACAGGGGATTGGCGGGGAGCTGTTTTTT.

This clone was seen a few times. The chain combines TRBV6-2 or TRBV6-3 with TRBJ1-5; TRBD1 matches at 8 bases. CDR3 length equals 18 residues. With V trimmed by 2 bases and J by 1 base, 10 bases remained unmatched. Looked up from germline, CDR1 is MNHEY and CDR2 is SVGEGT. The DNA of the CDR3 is TGTGCCAGCAGTTACCCGGACAGGGATTTCGTCAGCAATCAGCCCCAGCATTTT. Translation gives CASSYPDRDFVSNQPQHF.

CDR3 coding DNA: TGTGCCAGCACCCAGGATCAGGTGGTGGGCTATGGCTACACCTTC. This translates into CASTQDQVVGYGYTF. The chain carries TRBV28 and TRBJ1-2, with D unresolved. The CDR3 runs 15 residues. V gave up 7 bases and J gave up 4 bases, with 19 bases separating them. Germline CDR1 and CDR2: MDHEN and SYDVKM.

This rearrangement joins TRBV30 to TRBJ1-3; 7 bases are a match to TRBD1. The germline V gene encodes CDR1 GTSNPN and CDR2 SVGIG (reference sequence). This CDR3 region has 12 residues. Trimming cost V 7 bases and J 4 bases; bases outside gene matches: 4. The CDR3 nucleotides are TGTGCCTTGACAGGGTCGGGAAACACCATATATTTT. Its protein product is CALTGSGNTIYF.

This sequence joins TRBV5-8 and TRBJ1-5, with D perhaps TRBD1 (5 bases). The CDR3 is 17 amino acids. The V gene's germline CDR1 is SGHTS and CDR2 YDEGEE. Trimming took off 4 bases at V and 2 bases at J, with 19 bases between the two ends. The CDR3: CASSPGSGISRNQPQHF. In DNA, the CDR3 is TGTGCCAGCAGCCCAGGGTCGGGCATTAGTCGCAATCAGCCCCAGCATTTT.

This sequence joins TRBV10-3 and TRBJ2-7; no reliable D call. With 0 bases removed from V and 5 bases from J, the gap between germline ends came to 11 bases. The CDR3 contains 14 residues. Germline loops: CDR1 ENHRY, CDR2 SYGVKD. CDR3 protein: CAISESISRDEQYF. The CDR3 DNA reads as TGTGCCATCAGTGAGTCGATTAGTCGGGACGAGCAGTACTTC.

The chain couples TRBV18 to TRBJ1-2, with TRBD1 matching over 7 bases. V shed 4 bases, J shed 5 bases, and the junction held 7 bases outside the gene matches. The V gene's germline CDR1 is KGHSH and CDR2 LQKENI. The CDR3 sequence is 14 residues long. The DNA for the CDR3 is TGTGCCAGCTCACGGTCCGGGACAGATTATGGCTACACCTTC. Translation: CASSRSGTDYGYTF.

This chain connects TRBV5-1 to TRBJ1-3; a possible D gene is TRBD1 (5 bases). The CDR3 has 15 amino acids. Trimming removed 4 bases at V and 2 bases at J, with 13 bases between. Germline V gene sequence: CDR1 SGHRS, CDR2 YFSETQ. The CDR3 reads CASSIRGEAGNTIYF. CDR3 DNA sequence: TGCGCCAGCAGCATTCGAGGGGAGGCTGGAAACACCATATATTTT.

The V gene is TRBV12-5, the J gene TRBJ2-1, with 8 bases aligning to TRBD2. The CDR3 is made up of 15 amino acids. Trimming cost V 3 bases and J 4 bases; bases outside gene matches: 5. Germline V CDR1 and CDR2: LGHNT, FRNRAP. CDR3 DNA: TGTGCTAGTGGTTTCGGGGGGGGCGGTTACAATGAGCAGTTCTTC. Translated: CASGFGGGGYNEQFF. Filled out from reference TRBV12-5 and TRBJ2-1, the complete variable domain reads DARVTQTPRHKVTEMGQEVTMRCQPILGHNTVFWYRQTMMQGLELLAYFRNRAPLDDSGMPKDRFSAEMPDATLATLKIQPSEPRDSAVYFCASGFGGGGYNEQFFGPGTRLTVL.

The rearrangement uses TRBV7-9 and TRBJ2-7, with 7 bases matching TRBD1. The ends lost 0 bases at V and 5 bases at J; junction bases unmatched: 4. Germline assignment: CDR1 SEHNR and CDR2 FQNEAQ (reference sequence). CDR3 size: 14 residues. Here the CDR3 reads CASSLANRGHEQYF. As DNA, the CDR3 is TGTGCCAGCAGCTTAGCGAACAGGGGTCACGAGCAGTACTTC.

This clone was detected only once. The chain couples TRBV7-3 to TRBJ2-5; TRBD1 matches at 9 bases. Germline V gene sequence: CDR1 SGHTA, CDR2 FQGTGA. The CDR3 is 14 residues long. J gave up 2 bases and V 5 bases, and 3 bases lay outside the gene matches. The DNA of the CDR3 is TGTGCCAGCAGCCGGACAGGGGTACAAGAGACCCAGTACTTC. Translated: CASSRTGVQETQYF.

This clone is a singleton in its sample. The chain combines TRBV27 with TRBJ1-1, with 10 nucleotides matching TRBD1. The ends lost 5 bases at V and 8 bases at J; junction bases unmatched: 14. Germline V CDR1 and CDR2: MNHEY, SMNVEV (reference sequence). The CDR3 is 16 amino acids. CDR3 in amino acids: CASSLRTGGGRKEAFF. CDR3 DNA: TGTGCCAGCAGTCTCCGGACAGGGGGGGGGCGGAAGGAAGCTTTCTTT.

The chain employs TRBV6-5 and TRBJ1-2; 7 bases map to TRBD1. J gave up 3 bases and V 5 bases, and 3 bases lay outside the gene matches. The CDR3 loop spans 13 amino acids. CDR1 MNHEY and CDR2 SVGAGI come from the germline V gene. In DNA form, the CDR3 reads TGTGCCAGCAGTCGGGACAGCGACTATGGCTACACCTTC. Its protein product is CASSRDSDYGYTF.

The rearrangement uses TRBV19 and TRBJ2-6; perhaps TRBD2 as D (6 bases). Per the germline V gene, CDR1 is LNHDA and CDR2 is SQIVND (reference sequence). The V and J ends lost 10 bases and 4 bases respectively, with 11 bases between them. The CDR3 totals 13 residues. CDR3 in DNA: TGTGCCATAGGCGGGGAGGGGGCCAACGTCCTGACTTTC. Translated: CAIGGEGANVLTF.